Listed here are 21 T cell receptor beta chains from one sample, sequenced in a study of blood T cell repertoires in COVID-19. Assay: immunoSEQ multiplex PCR; the TCRdb copy retains only in-frame clones and omits some. The sample holds approximately 440,000 clones, approximately 88% seen once. The sample was peripheral blood. These receptors all stem from a woman in her fifties or sixties with COVID-19, enrolled during active disease.

J is TRBJ2-2 and V is TRBV18; 8 bases fit TRBD1. Per germline, CDR1 KGHSH and CDR2 LQKENI. This CDR3 has 16 amino acids. Unmatched junction bases numbered 3, after V lost 1 base and J lost 2 bases. CDR3 nucleotide sequence: TGTGCCAGCTCACCACGCCCAGGGGGCAACACCGGGGAGCTGTTTTTT. Its protein product is CASSPRPGGNTGELFF.

The J gene is TRBJ2-7, the V gene TRBV6-1, with TRBD2 matching over 7 bases. Germline V lookup: CDR1 MNHNS, CDR2 SASEGT. J lost 2 bases, V lost 3 bases, and 7 bases had no gene match. The CDR3 is 15 amino acids. CDR3 sequence: CASSDGSGATYEQYF. The CDR3 DNA reads as TGTGCCAGCAGTGATGGAAGCGGGGCGACCTACGAGCAGTACTTC.

J is TRBJ2-3 and V is TRBV7-2, with 11 bases lining up with TRBD2. In germline, CDR1 is SGHTA, CDR2 FQGNSA. The trim removed 1 base at V and 1 base at J, leaving 4 bases unmatched. This CDR3 contains 17 residues. CDR3 region: CASSLGSGGAGTDTQYF. DNA for the CDR3: TGTGCCAGCAGCTTAGGTAGCGGGGGGGCCGGCACAGATACGCAGTATTTT. The entire variable domain, with the rest obtained from reference TRBV7-2 and TRBJ2-3, is as follows: GAGVSQSPSNKVTEKGKDVELRCDPISGHTALYWYRQSLGQGLEFLIYFQGNSAPDKSGLPSDRFSAERTGGSVSTLTIQRTQQEDSAVYLCASSLGSGGAGTDTQYFGPGTRLTVL.

The chain joins TRBV18 to TRBJ2-2, with D possibly matching TRBD1 (6 bases). The germline CDR1 and CDR2 sequences are KGHSH and LQKENI. CDR3 size: 15 residues. Trimming removed 3 bases from V and 6 bases from J, with 14 bases in between. CDR3 loop: CASSPLGEGAGELFF. CDR3 bases: TGTGCCAGCTCACCGCTCGGCGAGGGGGCCGGGGAGCTGTTTTTT.

The chain couples TRBV11-2 to TRBJ1-5, with D unresolved. Germline CDR1 and CDR2: SGHAT and FQNNGV. The ends were cut back, 1 base at V and 0 bases at J, with 10 bases in the middle. The CDR3 totals 16 residues. CDR3 residues: CASSLAGPYSNQPQHF. DNA of the CDR3: TGTGCCAGCAGCTTAGCTGGGCCCTATAGCAATCAGCCCCAGCATTTT.

The chain links TRBV24-1 to TRBJ2-1, with a tentative D call TRBD2 (5 bases). V was clipped by 10 bases and J by 3 bases, with 12 bases between them. CDR1 is KGHDR and CDR2 is SFDVKD in the germline V gene. There are 13 residues in the CDR3. Here the CDR3 DNA reads TGTGCCACTGGGAGCGGAAACTACAATGAGCAGTTCTTC. Translated: CATGSGNYNEQFF.

The chain combines TRBV2 with TRBJ2-1, with D maybe TRBD2 (6 bases). V was pared by 5 bases and J by 3 bases, with 14 bases between. Germline-derived CDR1 and CDR2 are SNHLY and FYNNEI. The CDR3 loop spans 15 amino acids. The CDR3 nucleotides are TGTGCCAGCAGTCCCTCTGCCGGGAGCTACAATGAGCAGTTCTTC. Translation: CASSPSAGSYNEQFF.

The CDR3 region has the DNA TGTGCCAGTAGTATAATGTTAGCGGGGGGTGGTGAGCAGTTCTTC. Translated, it gives CASSIMLAGGGEQFF. V and J are TRBV19 and TRBJ2-1; 10 positions match TRBD2. The CDR3 runs 15 residues. Germline V gene data show CDR1 as LNHDA and CDR2 as SQIVND (reference sequence). V lost 2 bases and J lost 9; bases outside the gene matches: 7.

The rearrangement joins TRBV2 to TRBJ2-1; possibly TRBD1 or TRBD2 for D (5 bases each). Trimming removed 4 bases at V and 7 bases at J, with 20 bases between. Germline loops: CDR1 SNHLY, CDR2 FYNNEI. The length of the CDR3 is 16 residues. CDR3 DNA sequence: TGTGCCAGCAGTGTAGCGCGGACATACCCCGGGAATGAGCAGTTCTTC. Translating it yields CASSVARTYPGNEQFF.

The rearrangement links TRBV18 to TRBJ2-3; D is ambiguous. Trimming pared 7 bases from V and 0 bases from J, leaving 17 bases between. The CDR3 is 16 residues long. Germline assignment: CDR1 KGHSH and CDR2 LQKENI. The CDR3 region is CASFTSHSSSTDTQYF. In nucleotides, the CDR3 is TGTGCCAGCTTCACCAGTCACAGTTCTAGCACAGATACGCAGTATTTT.

The rearrangement joins TRBV24-1 to TRBJ2-2, with 7 bases lining up with TRBD1. This CDR3 has 15 residues. Germline V gene lookup returns CDR1 KGHDR and CDR2 SFDVKD. With V trimmed by 9 bases and J by 0 bases, 6 bases remained unmatched. CDR3 amino acids: CATGTAITNTGELFF. As DNA, the CDR3 is TGTGCCACCGGGACAGCCATCACGAACACCGGGGAGCTGTTTTTT.

This clone was counted between two and nine times. V is TRBV27 and J is TRBJ1-1; D gene uncertain. CDR1 MNHEY and CDR2 SMNVEV come from the germline V gene (reference sequence). Trimming shortened V by 2 bases and J by 4 bases, and 14 bases separated the two germline ends. The CDR3 is 15 amino acids. As DNA, the CDR3 is TGTGCCAGCAGTTTAGGAGGGTTCGGTGGCACTGAAGCTTTCTTT. Its translation: CASSLGGFGGTEAFF.

This clone was seen a single time. Additional DNA sequences in this sample encode the identical CDR3. V and J are TRBV5-4 and TRBJ1-2, with 8 positions matching TRBD1. The CDR3 totals 15 residues. V lost 0 bases to trimming and J lost 8 bases; unmatched junction nucleotides: 9. CDR1 SGHNT and CDR2 YYREEE come from the germline V gene (reference sequence). The CDR3 DNA follows: TGTGCCAGCAGCTTGGCCGGGACAGGAGGCCGGGGCTACACCTTC. It yields the protein CASSLAGTGGRGYTF. Full variable domain (remainder filled in from reference TRBV5-4 and TRBJ1-2): ETGVTQSPTHLIKTRGQQVTLRCSSQSGHNTVSWYQQALGQGPQFIFQYYREEENGRGNFPPRFSGLQFPNYSSELNVNALELDDSALYLCASSLAGTGGRGYTFGSGTRLTVV.

This clone was recorded once. This chain links TRBV20-1 with TRBJ1-4; D not resolved. Germline values: CDR1 DFQATT, CDR2 SNEGSKA (reference sequence). The V gene lost 5 bases and the J gene lost 6 bases, with 7 bases spanning the gap. This CDR3 contains 11 residues. In nucleotides, the CDR3 is TGCAGTGCTTCGGACTATGAAAAACTGTTTTTT. As protein: CSASDYEKLFF.

The chain has TRBV12-3 or TRBV12-4 and TRBJ1-5; D is perhaps TRBD1 (6 bases). Trimming took 4 bases from V and 6 from J, leaving 10 bases between them. The length of the CDR3 is 13 residues. The CDR3 sequence is CASSSQGIQPQHF. The CDR3 region has the DNA TGTGCCAGCAGTTCTCAGGGGATTCAGCCCCAGCATTTT.

This clone was recorded a few times. V is TRBV18 and J is TRBJ1-6; D not certain. Trimming left V 3 bases short and J 5 bases short, with 17 bases between. Germline V CDR1 and CDR2: KGHSH, LQKENI. The CDR3 length is 17 residues. CDR3 DNA: TGTGCCAGCTCACCTCACCCCCAGCGGCTACATAATTCACCCCTCCACTTT. Translating gives CASSPHPQRLHNSPLHF.

V gene TRBV5-1 combines with J gene TRBJ2-3, with D tentatively TRBD1 (5 bases). The V end lost 4 bases, the J end lost 5 bases, and 14 bases lay between the germline ends. The CDR3 extends over 14 amino acids. Per germline, CDR1 SGHRS and CDR2 YFSETQ. DNA of the CDR3: TGCGCCAGCAGCCCCTTAAGCAGGGAAGATACGCAGTATTTT. It translates to CASSPLSREDTQYF.

The chain combines TRBV2 with TRBJ1-5; D gene ambiguous. Germline V gene data show CDR1 as SNHLY and CDR2 as FYNNEI. This CDR3 has 14 residues. The ends were cut back, 8 bases at V and 0 bases at J, with 11 bases in the middle. CDR3 in DNA: TGTGCCAGCCAGCGAGACGGTAGCAATCAGCCCCAGCATTTT. This translates into CASQRDGSNQPQHF.

V usage is TRBV6-1 and J usage is TRBJ2-1; a weak D match, TRBD1 (5 bases). Germline values: CDR1 MNHNS, CDR2 SASEGT. The CDR3 covers 13 residues. The V gene lost 0 bases and the J gene lost 8 bases, with 8 bases spanning the gap. The CDR3 DNA is TGTGCCAGCAGTGAAGCCTCCAGGGATGAGCAGTTCTTC. Protein product: CASSEASRDEQFF.

This clone was seen once. The chain has TRBV6-5 and TRBJ1-2; TRBD1 matches 7 bases. Trimming removed 5 bases from V and 3 bases from J; junction bases left unmatched: 6. Germline V gene sequence: CDR1 MNHEY, CDR2 SVGAGI. CDR3 length equals 14 residues. The CDR3 is CASSRDRLDYGYTF. In DNA, the CDR3 is TGTGCCAGCAGTAGGGACAGACTAGACTATGGCTACACCTTC.

The rearrangement joins TRBV5-1 to TRBJ1-2; a weak D match, TRBD1 (5 bases). Germline CDR1 SGHRS, CDR2 YFSETQ. The V gene lost 0 bases and the J gene lost 6 bases, with 15 bases spanning the gap. CDR3 length equals 15 residues. CDR3 loop: CASSLGDSGGHGYTF. The CDR3 DNA reads TGCGCCAGCAGCTTGGGGGACTCCGGCGGCCATGGCTACACCTTC.